This TCR beta chain was documented in a study of response to subunit inactivated influenza vaccine (dated by TCRdb to 2016 to 2019). About the study as a whole: Deep quantitative T cell receptor repertoire profiling was used in the study to track responses to a trivalent subunit inactivated influenza vaccine.

CDR1 ENHRY and CDR2 SYGVKD were looked up in the germline V gene. Clipping removes 2 bases from V and 4 bases from J, with 3 as the unmatched junction base count. The CDR3, from cysteine to phenylalanine, totals 14 residues. Of the read, only the CDR3 DNA is kept; its 42 bases are in frame from base 1. Overall study outcomes, separate from this receptor: According to the authors, only a limited number of new T cells may be recruited by each seasonal influenza vaccination.

This clonotype was detected only a few times. The clone's antigen remains unknown. No base quality values were provided; no much bigger clone lies one nucleotide off. Libraries came from RT-PCR. The reads were generated on an Illumina HiSeq 2500. TCRdb's own reprocessing of the public reads used fastp at Q25 and MiXCR and kept productive beta chains. Here each entry gathers all rows of one CDR3 protein and keeps the most common genes and DNA. This sample gives about 520,000 distinct CDR3 sequences in total; about 25% of them show up just once. Jointly, the top ten make up around 2% of the sample. The sequence derives from a man aged 45 to 65 who received an inactivated influenza vaccine. Donor details come from another sample of the same person, matched by shared clones. The sample consisted of CD4+ T cells sorted from PBMCs, taken roughly 5 days after vaccination. The chain is assembled from TRBV10-3 and TRBJ1-2; the junction holds 8 bases that match TRBD1. In nucleotide form, the sequence is TGTGCCATCAGTGAGACAGGACAGGGCTATGGCTACACCTTC. The encoded protein is CAISETGQGYGYTF.